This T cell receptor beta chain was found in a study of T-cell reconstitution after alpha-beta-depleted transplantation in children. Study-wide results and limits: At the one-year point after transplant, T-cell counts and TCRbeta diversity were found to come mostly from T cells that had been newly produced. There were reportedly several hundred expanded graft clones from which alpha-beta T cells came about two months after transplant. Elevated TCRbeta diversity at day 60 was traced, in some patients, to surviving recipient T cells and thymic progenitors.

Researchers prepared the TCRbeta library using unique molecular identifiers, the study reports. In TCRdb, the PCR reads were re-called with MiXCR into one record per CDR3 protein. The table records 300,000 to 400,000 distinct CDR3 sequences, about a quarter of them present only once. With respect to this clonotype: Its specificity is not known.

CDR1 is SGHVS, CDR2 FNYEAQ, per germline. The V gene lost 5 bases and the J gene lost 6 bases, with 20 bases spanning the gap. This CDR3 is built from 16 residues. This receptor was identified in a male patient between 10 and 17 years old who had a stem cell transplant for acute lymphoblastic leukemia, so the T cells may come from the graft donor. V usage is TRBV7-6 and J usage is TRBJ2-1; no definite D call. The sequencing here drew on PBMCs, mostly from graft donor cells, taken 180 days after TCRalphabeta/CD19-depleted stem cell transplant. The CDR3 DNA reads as TGTGCCAGCAGCCCCCGTGGGAAGTTTAGGTTCAATGAGCAGTTCTTC. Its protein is CASSPRGKFRFNEQFF. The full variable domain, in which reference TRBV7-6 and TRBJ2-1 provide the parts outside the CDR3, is GAGVSQSPRYKVTKRGQDVALRCDPISGHVSLYWYRQALGQGPEFLTYFNYEAQQDKSGLPNDRFSAERPEGSISTLTIQRTEQRDSAMYRCASSPRGKFRFNEQFFGPGTRLTVL.